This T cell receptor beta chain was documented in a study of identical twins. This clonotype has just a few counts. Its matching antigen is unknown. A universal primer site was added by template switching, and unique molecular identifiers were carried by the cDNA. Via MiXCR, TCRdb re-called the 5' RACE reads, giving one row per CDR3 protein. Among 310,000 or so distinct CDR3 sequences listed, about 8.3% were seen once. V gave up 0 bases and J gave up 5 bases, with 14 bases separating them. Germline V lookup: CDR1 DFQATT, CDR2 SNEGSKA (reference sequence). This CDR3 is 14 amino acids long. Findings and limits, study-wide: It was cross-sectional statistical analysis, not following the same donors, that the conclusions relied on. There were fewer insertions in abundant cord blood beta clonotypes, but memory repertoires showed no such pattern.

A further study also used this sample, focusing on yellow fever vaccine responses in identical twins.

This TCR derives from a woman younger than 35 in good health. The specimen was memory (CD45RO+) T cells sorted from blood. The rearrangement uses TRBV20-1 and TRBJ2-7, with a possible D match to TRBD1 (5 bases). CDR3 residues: CSARDSQGYDEQYV. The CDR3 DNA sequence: TGCAGTGCTAGAGATTCCCAGGGTTACGACGAGCAGTACGTC.